The rows below give T cell receptor beta chains drawn from one sample of a study of vaccination effects on CD4 cells after COVID-19. Antigens for these TCRs are unknown. The assay was immunoSEQ multiplex PCR, and TCRdb's table has in-frame clones only and misses some. The sample consists of 65,000 to 80,000 clones, approximately 80% of them appearing once. This sample comprised CD4+ T cells from PBMCs cultured without peptide, obtained before COVID-19 vaccination. The receptors stem from a human donor who received a COVID-19 vaccine. Each CDR3 is given with its conserved first and last residue. Fields, in order: V gene, clone size, D gene, CDR3 length, J gene, CDR3 protein, CDR3 DNA. A D gene is named only where the DNA matches it firmly. The size of a clone is reported for some rows only, either as once, few or many, or as a class for expanded clones.

TRBV19	once	-	15	TRBJ2-3	CASSRGGGLTDTQYF	TGTGCCAGTAGTAGGGGCGGGGGCCTCACAGATACGCAGTATTTT
TRBV9	few	-	14	TRBJ1-2	CASSAQGKNYGYTF	TGTGCCAGCAGCGCTCAGGGTAAAAACTATGGCTACACCTTC
TRBV6-2/TRBV6-3	-	TRBD1	15	TRBJ1-6	CASSSRQGRNSPLHF	TGTGCCAGCAGTTCCCGACAGGGAAGGAATTCACCCCTCCACTTT
TRBV28	-	-	13	TRBJ2-2	CASSLVGTGELFF	TGTGCCAGCAGTTTAGTGGGCACCGGGGAGCTGTTTTTT
TRBV27	-	TRBD1	14	TRBJ1-4	CASSPDRGLEKLFF	TGTGCCAGCAGCCCGGACAGGGGGCTCGAAAAACTGTTTTTT
TRBV7-3	-	TRBD1	16	TRBJ2-6	CASSLQGAPGANVLTF	TGTGCCAGCAGCTTACAGGGGGCGCCTGGGGCCAACGTCCTGACTTTC
TRBV27	-	-	15	TRBJ2-6	CASSLQGAGANVLTF	TGTGCCAGCAGTTTGCAAGGGGCTGGGGCCAACGTCCTGACTTTC
TRBV5-5	few	-	16	TRBJ1-1	CASSLRAGAENTEAFF	TGTGCCAGCAGCCTACGGGCGGGGGCCGAGAACACTGAAGCTTTCTTT
TRBV14	-	TRBD1	19	TRBJ1-2	CASSQYIGVPGQGVDGYTF	TGTGCCAGCAGCCAGTATATCGGAGTACCGGGACAGGGGGTGGATGGCTACACCTTC
TRBV2	once	-	12	TRBJ2-3	CASSDSADTQYF	TGTGCCAGCAGTGATAGCGCAGATACGCAGTATTTT
TRBV6-5	-	TRBD2	11	TRBJ2-5	CASSWGGIQYF	TGTGCCAGCAGTTGGGGAGGGATCCAGTACTTC
TRBV27	-	TRBD1	14	TRBJ1-5	CASSPDRGNQPQHF	TGTGCCAGCAGTCCCGACAGGGGCAATCAGCCCCAGCATTTT